These T cell receptor beta chains were read from a single sample in a study of blood T cell repertoires in COVID-19. Data came from immunoSEQ multiplex PCR; TCRdb stores just in-frame clones and leaves some out. This table has 250,000 to 350,000 clones, approximately 88% appearing once. The sequenced sample consisted of peripheral blood. These receptors originate from a woman aged 40 to 50 who had recovered from COVID-19. The CDR3 runs from the conserved cysteine through the conserved F or W. A D gene is named only where the DNA matches it firmly. Some rows mark clone size as missing; the rest say once, few, many or name a class of expanded clone.

CDR3: CASKSGTSGTDEQYF
DNA: TGTGCCAGCAAGTCGGGGACTAGCGGGACCGACGAGCAGTACTTC
size: .
V: TRBV2
D: TRBD2
J: TRBJ2-7

CDR3: CATTSKPPTGDWWEQYF
DNA: TGTGCCACCACCTCCAAACCCCCGACAGGGGATTGGTGGGAGCAGTACTTC
size: .
V: TRBV24-1
D: TRBD1
J: TRBJ2-7

CDR3: CASSRRDSYKLIYF
DNA: TGTGCCAGCAGTCGCCGGGACAGTTACAAATTGATATATTTT
size: .
V: TRBV2
D: TRBD1
J: TRBJ1-3

CDR3: CASSKGSHPGGNTEAFF
DNA: TGTGCCAGCAGCAAAGGGTCCCATCCAGGGGGCAACACTGAAGCTTTCTTT
size: .
V: TRBV21-1
D: .
J: TRBJ1-1

CDR3: CAISDLPGNQPQHF
DNA: TGTGCCATCAGTGACCTCCCGGGCAATCAGCCCCAGCATTTT
size: .
V: TRBV10-3
D: .
J: TRBJ1-5

CDR3: CASKSGRTAYEQYF
DNA: TGTGCCAGCAAGAGCGGGAGGACAGCCTACGAGCAGTACTTC
size: .
V: TRBV27
D: TRBD2
J: TRBJ2-7

CDR3: CASNRQDRYPNYGYTF
DNA: TGTGCCAGCAATAGACAGGACAGATACCCTAACTATGGCTACACCTTC
size: .
V: TRBV6-4
D: .
J: TRBJ1-2

CDR3: CASSLELAGGGNIQYF
DNA: TGCGCCAGCAGCTTGGAACTAGCGGGAGGCGGGAACATTCAGTACTTC
size: once
V: TRBV5-1
D: TRBD2
J: TRBJ2-4

CDR3: CASSLRTGVNTGELFF
DNA: TGTGCCAGCAGCCTAAGGACAGGAGTAAACACCGGGGAGCTGTTTTTT
size: .
V: TRBV7-9
D: TRBD1
J: TRBJ2-2

CDR3: CASSLSSTDTQYF
DNA: TGTGCCAGCAGTTTGAGTAGCACAGATACGCAGTATTTT
size: .
V: TRBV12-3/TRBV12-4
D: .
J: TRBJ2-3

CDR3: CASGISGYGETQYF
DNA: TGTGCCAGCGGTATCTCGGGGTACGGGGAGACCCAGTACTTC
size: .
V: TRBV7-9
D: .
J: TRBJ2-5

CDR3: CSVVEFPAQYF
DNA: TGCAGCGTTGTTGAGTTTCCGGCGCAGTATTTT
size: .
V: TRBV29-1
D: .
J: TRBJ2-3

CDR3: CASSQDLMGFGYTF
DNA: TGTGCCAGCAGCCAAGATTTAATGGGCTTTGGCTACACCTTC
size: .
V: TRBV4-2
D: .
J: TRBJ1-2

CDR3: CSARLREQFF
DNA: TGCAGTGCTAGGTTACGGGAGCAGTTCTTC
size: .
V: TRBV20-1
D: .
J: TRBJ2-1

CDR3: CASSFNPGFQPQHF
DNA: TGTGCCAGCAGTTTTAATCCAGGGTTCCAGCCCCAGCATTTT
size: once
V: TRBV27
D: .
J: TRBJ1-5

CDR3: CATSRDRIPNGGELFF
DNA: TGTGCCACCAGCAGAGATCGTATACCAAACGGGGGGGAGCTGTTTTTT
size: .
V: TRBV15
D: .
J: TRBJ2-2

CDR3: CASSGYREGEQFF
DNA: TGCGCCAGCAGCGGGTACAGGGAAGGTGAGCAGTTCTTC
size: .
V: TRBV5-1
D: .
J: TRBJ2-1

CDR3: CASSLGSGPTSYEQYF
DNA: TGTGCCAGCAGCTTAGGTAGCGGCCCCACTTCCTACGAGCAGTACTTC
size: .
V: TRBV7-9
D: .
J: TRBJ2-7

CDR3: CASSKVMPVAGYEQYF
DNA: TGTGCCAGCAGCAAAGTGATGCCGGTAGCTGGGTACGAGCAGTACTTC
size: .
V: TRBV21-1
D: .
J: TRBJ2-7

CDR3: CATTRGVDEQYF
DNA: TGTGCCACCACTCGGGGGGTAGACGAGCAGTACTTC
size: .
V: TRBV6-5
D: TRBD2
J: TRBJ2-7

CDR3: CASSLAGRGEETQYF
DNA: TGCGCCAGCAGCTTGGCAGGGCGGGGTGAAGAGACCCAGTACTTC
size: .
V: TRBV5-1
D: .
J: TRBJ2-5

CDR3: CASSPYTSGTGEQYF
DNA: TGTGCCAGCAGCCCCTATACTAGCGGGACGGGCGAGCAGTACTTC
size: .
V: TRBV7-8
D: TRBD2
J: TRBJ2-7

CDR3: CASSPWSGGSRHNEQFF
DNA: TGTGCCAGCAGCCCGTGGAGTGGCGGGAGTAGGCACAATGAGCAGTTCTTC
size: .
V: TRBV5-8
D: TRBD2
J: TRBJ2-1

CDR3: CASSPFQASGANEQFF
DNA: TGTGCCAGCAGCCCATTTCAGGCTAGCGGGGCCAATGAGCAGTTCTTC
size: .
V: TRBV7-9
D: TRBD2
J: TRBJ2-1

CDR3: CASRRQGGTYEQYF
DNA: TGTGCCAGCAGGAGACAGGGGGGGACGTACGAGCAGTACTTC
size: .
V: TRBV5-4
D: TRBD1
J: TRBJ2-7

CDR3: CASTTPGGREYEQYF
DNA: TGTGCCAGCACGACCCCAGGGGGCAGAGAGTACGAGCAGTACTTC
size: .
V: TRBV18
D: TRBD1
J: TRBJ2-7

CDR3: CASRIGTGISYEQYF
DNA: TGTGCCAGCAGAATAGGGACAGGGATCTCCTACGAGCAGTACTTC
size: .
V: TRBV6-5
D: TRBD1
J: TRBJ2-7

CDR3: CATSDLGTGWTEAFF
DNA: TGTGCCACCAGTGATTTGGGGACAGGGTGGACTGAAGCTTTCTTT
size: .
V: TRBV24-1
D: TRBD1
J: TRBJ1-1

CDR3: CSSLGAGGARQGTQYF
DNA: TGCAGCTCACTGGGGGCGGGGGGCGCTCGGCAAGGGACCCAGTACTTC
size: .
V: TRBV29-1
D: TRBD2
J: TRBJ2-5

CDR3: CAWRPGQSYGYTF
DNA: TGTGCCTGGAGACCGGGACAGAGCTATGGCTACACCTTC
size: once
V: TRBV30
D: TRBD1
J: TRBJ1-2

CDR3: CASSQDLGQAFSYGYTF
DNA: TGTGCCAGCAGCCAAGATCTTGGACAGGCGTTTTCTTATGGCTACACCTTC
size: .
V: TRBV4-2
D: TRBD1
J: TRBJ1-2

CDR3: CAIASGAFF
DNA: TGTGCCATAGCGAGTGGAGCTTTCTTT
size: .
V: TRBV19
D: .
J: TRBJ1-1

CDR3: CASARDFTEAFF
DNA: TGTGCCAGTGCCCGGGACTTCACTGAAGCTTTCTTT
size: .
V: TRBV19
D: .
J: TRBJ1-1

CDR3: CASDGQGLHSPLHF
DNA: TGTGCCAGCGATGGACAGGGGCTTCATTCACCCCTCCACTTT
size: .
V: TRBV2
D: TRBD1
J: TRBJ1-6

CDR3: CASSLGPAGDYNEQFF
DNA: TGTGCCAGCAGCTTGGGACCAGCGGGGGATTACAATGAGCAGTTCTTC
size: .
V: TRBV27
D: TRBD2
J: TRBJ2-1

CDR3: CASRPQGASGYTF
DNA: TGTGCCAGCAGACCCCAGGGGGCGTCTGGCTACACCTTC
size: .
V: TRBV28
D: TRBD1
J: TRBJ1-2

CDR3: CASSFAGGNTGELFF
DNA: TGTGCCAGCAGCTTCGCGGGAGGGAACACCGGGGAGCTGTTTTTT
size: .
V: TRBV7-8
D: TRBD2
J: TRBJ2-2

CDR3: CSVATQGNEKLFF
DNA: TGCAGCGTCGCAACACAGGGGAATGAAAAACTGTTTTTT
size: .
V: TRBV29-1
D: TRBD1
J: TRBJ1-4

CDR3: CASRRQGNIYEQYF
DNA: TGTGCCAGCAGACGACAGGGGAATATCTACGAGCAGTACTTC
size: once
V: TRBV21-1
D: .
J: TRBJ2-7

CDR3: CASSPIPPRSYEQYF
DNA: TGTGCCAGCAGTCCTATACCTCCGCGGTCCTACGAGCAGTACTTC
size: .
V: TRBV27
D: .
J: TRBJ2-7

CDR3: CASSPGTGFLRQYF
DNA: TGTGCCAGCAGCCCTGGGACAGGGTTCTTACGGCAGTACTTC
size: .
V: TRBV7-2
D: TRBD1
J: TRBJ2-7

CDR3: CASSLRTGDNTEAFF
DNA: TGTGCCAGCTCACTCCGGACAGGGGATAACACTGAAGCTTTCTTT
size: .
V: TRBV18
D: TRBD1
J: TRBJ1-1

CDR3: CASSRNPGQALQETQYF
DNA: TGCGCCAGCAGCCGCAACCCGGGACAGGCTCTCCAAGAGACCCAGTACTTC
size: .
V: TRBV5-1
D: TRBD1
J: TRBJ2-5